This T cell receptor (beta chain) derives from a study of beta chain features in type 1 diabetes. Of the isolated RNA, all was reverse transcribed, and so the sequenced material was expressed TCRB transcripts. The method was immunoSEQ multiplex PCR; TCRdb's version includes in-frame clones alone and lacks a portion of them. The table shows under 300,000 clones, with approximately 10% occurring only once. A word on this clone: No antigen is known for it.

This CDR3 spans 15 amino acids. V was pared by 4 bases and J by 11 bases, with 18 bases between. The V gene's germline CDR1 is KGHSH and CDR2 LQKENI. Overall study findings and caveats: Comparison showed that naive, central memory and Treg TCRB repertoires appeared more similar among patients than among healthy donors. Possibly, sequencing cDNA over-represented cells that had high TCR expression levels. It was not settled here whether HLA type affects TCRB rearrangement. Shortening that was moderate but significant affected the TCRB CDR3s of Type 1 diabetes patients in all four CD4+ subsets.

The sequenced material came from naive CD4+ T cells from blood. This receptor was taken from a man aged 30 to 45 with type 1 diabetes. The J gene is TRBJ1-6, the V gene TRBV18, with D unclear. DNA of the CDR3: TGTGCCAGCTCACGCCTGGTTGCGGATCGGGCACCCCTCCACTTT. Protein product: CASSRLVADRAPLHF.